The 8 T cell receptor beta chains presented below share a single source sample, sequenced in a study of shared clonotypes between healthy human individuals. Naive CD8 isolation took CD45RO-negative cells positively selected for CCR7 and excluded terminally differentiated effector memory CD45RA+ cells. Profiled with immunoSEQ multiplex PCR; TCRdb holds only in-frame clones, not every one. Among about 1,900,000 clones listed, roughly 94% were seen once. Sequenced: naive CD8+ T cells sorted from blood. The receptor set was obtained from a man aged 18 to 29 in good health.

V usage is TRBV18 and J usage is TRBJ2-3; weak D call: TRBD1 (5 bases). Germline V lookup: CDR1 KGHSH, CDR2 LQKENI. V was trimmed by 3 bases and J by 4 bases, leaving 23 bases between them. The CDR3 totals 18 residues. CDR3 loop: CASSPLIQDNQISDTQYF. The CDR3 region has the DNA TGTGCCAGCTCACCTCTGATACAGGACAATCAGATCTCAGATACGCAGTATTTT.

This chain connects TRBV27 to TRBJ2-7, with D possibly matching TRBD1 (6 bases). V was trimmed by 6 bases and J by 3 bases, leaving 15 bases between them. Germline V CDR1 and CDR2: MNHEY, SMNVEV (reference sequence). The CDR3 length is 14 residues. The CDR3 is CASRGLQGLYEQYF. In DNA, the CDR3 is TGTGCCAGCAGGGGTCTGCAGGGGCTCTACGAGCAGTACTTC.

This chain connects TRBV10-3 to TRBJ2-1, with D tentatively TRBD2 (5 bases). This CDR3 region has 15 residues. Germline values: CDR1 ENHRY, CDR2 SYGVKD. The germline V and J ends were trimmed by 3 bases and 5 bases, with 14 bases remaining between them. The CDR3 protein is CAISERLADDNEQFF. CDR3 nucleotides: TGTGCCATCAGTGAACGTCTAGCAGACGACAATGAGCAGTTCTTC.

The chain carries TRBV28 and TRBJ1-2; unclear D gene. Germline V gives CDR1 MDHEN, CDR2 SYDVKM. CDR3 size: 11 residues. Trimming cost V 6 bases and J 6 bases, with 8 bases left between them. The CDR3 bases are TGTGCCAGCAGCTCGGAGGATGGCTACACCTTC. This translates into CASSSEDGYTF.

With respect to this clone: Other DNA sequences in the sample encode the same CDR3. This chain joins TRBV5-1 and TRBJ2-7, with 7 nucleotides matching TRBD1. Germline V gene sequence: CDR1 SGHRS, CDR2 YFSETQ. The CDR3 loop spans 12 amino acids. Trimming at V came to 4 bases and at J to 7 bases, leaving 5 bases not matched to a gene. The CDR3 coding sequence is TGCGCCAGCAGCCCCGACAGGGAAGAGCAGTACTTC. Encoded protein: CASSPDREEQYF.

The chain uses TRBV14 and TRBJ2-2; no clear D. Germline loops: CDR1 SGHDN, CDR2 FVKESK. The germline V and J ends were trimmed by 2 bases and 6 bases, with 10 bases remaining between them. The CDR3 totals 14 residues. The CDR3 region has the DNA TGTGCCAGCAGCCAAAGAGGTGGGGCCGGGGAGCTGTTTTTT. Its translation: CASSQRGGAGELFF.

This clone showed up just once. This chain uses TRBV14 with TRBJ2-1; D is possibly TRBD1 or TRBD2 (5 bases each). CDR1 is SGHDN and CDR2 is FVKESK in the germline V gene. Between the trimmed V and J ends, which lost 1 base and 10 bases, there was a span of 14 bases. The CDR3 has 14 amino acids. In DNA form, the CDR3 reads TGTGCCAGCAGCCAAGTTGGGCCCGGGGCAGAGCAGTTCTTC. It translates to CASSQVGPGAEQFF.

The chain combines TRBV28 with TRBJ1-5; tentative D call: TRBD1 (6 bases). Trimming removed 3 bases at V and 6 bases at J, with 15 bases between. The CDR3 covers 15 residues. CDR1 is MDHEN, CDR2 SYDVKM, per germline. DNA for the CDR3: TGTGCCAGCAGTTTTTGGATAGGGGGTTCTCAGCCCCAGCATTTT. Its translation is CASSFWIGGSQPQHF.